This TCR beta chain was sequenced in a study of blood T cell repertoires in COVID-19. Sequenced by immunoSEQ multiplex PCR; TCRdb stores in-frame clones only, minus some. Here the sample spans 190,000 or so clones, about 83% being singletons. The CDR3 sequence is 14 residues long. Losses at the gene ends were 2 bases for V and 9 bases for J; bases not matched to a gene: 8. Germline values: CDR1 MNHEY, CDR2 SMNVEV (reference sequence). The sequenced material came from PBMCs or T cells enriched from blood (not recorded which). The chain links TRBV27 to TRBJ2-7; 9 positions agree with TRBD2. This sequence originates from a woman between 25 and 40 years old who had recovered from COVID-19. In DNA form, the CDR3 reads TGTGCCAGCAGTTTACCCGGGACTAGCCCCCGGCAGTACTTC. Protein sequence: CASSLPGTSPRQYF.